Below, 25 T cell receptor beta chains from the same sample are listed, as sequenced in a study of cytomegalovirus exposure and HLA in healthy donors. This table comes from immunoSEQ multiplex PCR, and its TCRdb copy is limited to in-frame clones, with some not included. The sample consists of a few hundred thousand clones, over 80% of them appearing once. Sample: PBMCs. These receptors all come from a woman in her 30s in good health and CMV-seropositive.

The chain is built from TRBV11-3 and TRBJ2-2, with D possibly TRBD1 on 6 matching bases. V was pared by 5 bases and J by 5 bases, with 18 bases between. Germline CDR1 reads SGHNT; CDR2 reads YENEEA. This CDR3 region has 16 residues. DNA of the CDR3: TGTGCCAGCAGCCCCCCCACAGGGTTTCGGACCGGGGAGCTGTTTTTT. It is translated as CASSPPTGFRTGELFF.

The V gene is TRBV27, the J gene TRBJ1-1, with D possibly being TRBD1 (5 bases). V shed 8 bases and J shed 4 bases, with 29 bases lying between them. Germline CDR1 reads MNHEY; CDR2 reads SMNVEV (reference sequence). The CDR3 contains 18 residues. The CDR3 region has the DNA TGTGCCAGCCCCTCCGAGGGGCCCCGTTTAGTGAGTGGCACTGAAGCTTTCTTT. This gives the protein CASPSEGPRLVSGTEAFF.

The chain combines TRBV5-1 with TRBJ2-1, with TRBD1 matching over 9 bases. This CDR3 spans 16 amino acids. Germline V gene lookup returns CDR1 SGHRS and CDR2 YFSETQ. The trim removed 5 bases at V and 0 bases at J, leaving 6 bases unmatched. The CDR3 spells CASRRQGVSSYNEQFF. The CDR3, as DNA: TGCGCCAGCAGGAGACAGGGGGTAAGCTCCTACAATGAGCAGTTCTTC.

About this clone: Other DNA sequences within the sample encode an identical CDR3. This chain uses TRBV20-1 with TRBJ1-2, with 7 bases lining up with TRBD1. The J segment lost 3 bases and the V segment lost 5 bases, leaving 0 bases of the junction unmatched. Germline V gene lookup returns CDR1 DFQATT and CDR2 SNEGSKA (reference sequence). The CDR3 spans 11 residues. The CDR3 DNA reads TGCAGTGCTGGGACAGACTATGGCTACACCTTC. Residues: CSAGTDYGYTF.

A word on this clone: Other DNA variants within this sample encode the same CDR3. The rearrangement links TRBV5-1 to TRBJ2-7; possible D gene TRBD1, 6 bases. The CDR3 has 12 amino acids. Germline CDR1 reads SGHRS; CDR2 reads YFSETQ. Trimming took off 2 bases at V and 3 bases at J, with 6 bases between the two ends. As DNA, the CDR3 is TGCGCCAGCAGCTTACAGGGCTACGAGCAGTACTTC. Residues: CASSLQGYEQYF.

J is TRBJ2-7 and V is TRBV20-1; D might be TRBD1 or TRBD2, each matching 6 bases. This CDR3 has 11 amino acids. CDR1 and CDR2 (germline): DFQATT, SNEGSKA (reference sequence). V was pared by 4 bases and J by 6 bases, with 10 bases between. The CDR3 protein is CSATGAREQYF. CDR3 nucleotides: TGCAGTGCTACGGGGGCGCGCGAGCAGTACTTC.

This clone was observed once. The V and J genes are TRBV11-2 and TRBJ1-4; 11 positions agree with TRBD1. The CDR3 contains 15 residues. V trimming: 5 bases; J trimming: 8 bases; junction bases outside the gene matches: 7. Germline loops: CDR1 SGHAT, CDR2 FQNNGV. The CDR3 spells CASSLGQGAREKLFF. CDR3 in DNA: TGTGCCAGCAGCCTCGGACAGGGGGCTCGCGAAAAACTGTTTTTT.

The chain is built from TRBV11-3 and TRBJ2-1; D perhaps matches TRBD2 (6 bases). The CDR3 totals 13 residues. Germline V gene lookup returns CDR1 SGHNT and CDR2 YENEEA. V shed 8 bases and J shed 8 bases, with 16 bases lying between them. The chain's CDR3 is CASRRSGSDEQFF. Written as DNA, the CDR3 is TGTGCCAGCCGACGGTCCGGGAGTGATGAGCAGTTCTTC.

The J gene is TRBJ1-4, the V gene TRBV27; 7 bases line up with TRBD1. The junction had 7 bases not matched to a gene; V was cut back by 4 bases and J by 5 bases. This CDR3 spans 15 amino acids. In germline, CDR1 is MNHEY, CDR2 SMNVEV (reference sequence). The CDR3 protein is CASSSGQVTNEKLFF. CDR3 in DNA: TGTGCCAGCAGTTCCGGACAGGTGACAAATGAAAAACTGTTTTTT.

The rearrangement links TRBV7-8 to TRBJ1-5, with D hard to call. The CDR3 loop spans 16 amino acids. Trimming left V 1 base short and J 0 bases short, with 10 bases between. Germline CDR1 SGHVS, CDR2 FQNEAQ. The DNA for the CDR3 is TGTGCCAGCAGCTTAGGAGACGGATATAGCAATCAGCCCCAGCATTTT. It translates to CASSLGDGYSNQPQHF.

The DNA of the CDR3 is TGTGCCAGCAGCTTACTTTTCAACGGTGAACAGCTCGATTACGAGCAGTACTTC. The encoded protein is CASSLLFNGEQLDYEQYF. The gene calls are TRBV11-2 and TRBJ2-7; D unclear. Germline loops: CDR1 SGHAT, CDR2 FQNNGV. Trimming took off 2 bases at V and 4 bases at J, with 24 bases between the two ends. The CDR3 totals 18 residues. The whole variable domain, remainder taken from reference TRBV11-2 and TRBJ2-7, is EAGVAQSPRYKIIEKRQSVAFWCNPISGHATLYWYQQILGQGPKLLIQFQNNGVVDDSQLPKDRFSAERLKGVDSTLKIQPAKLEDSAVYLCASSLLFNGEQLDYEQYFGPGTRLTVT.

This rearrangement joins TRBV5-1 to TRBJ1-3, with unresolved D. The CDR3 loop spans 15 amino acids. Germline V gives CDR1 SGHRS, CDR2 YFSETQ. Trimming took 0 bases from V and 4 from J, leaving 11 bases between them. CDR3 loop: CASSLGGGVGNTIYF. CDR3 DNA sequence: TGCGCCAGCAGCTTGGGCGGCGGGGTCGGAAACACCATATATTTT.

The count of this clone is one. J is TRBJ2-2 and V is TRBV2, with 10 bases fitting TRBD1. V shed 6 bases and J 5 bases; nucleotides not matched to a gene: 3. Germline loops: CDR1 SNHLY, CDR2 FYNNEI. The CDR3 sequence is 14 residues long. DNA of the CDR3: TGTGCCAGCAGGGGGACAGGGGCGACCGGGGAGCTGTTTTTT. It specifies CASRGTGATGELFF.

J is TRBJ1-3 and V is TRBV6-6; 8 positions agree with TRBD1. CDR3 length: 15 amino acids. Trimming took 5 bases from V and 4 from J; bases not matched to a gene: 7. Germline-derived CDR1 and CDR2 are MNHNY and SVGAGI (reference sequence). CDR3 sequence reads: CASSKQGEGGNTIYF. DNA of the CDR3: TGTGCCAGCAGTAAACAGGGGGAAGGAGGAAACACCATATATTTT.

The rearrangement links TRBV7-4 to TRBJ1-5; unclear D gene. Germline V gives CDR1 SGHVT, CDR2 SQSDAQ. Trimming left V 6 bases short and J 0 bases short, with 21 bases between. This CDR3 has 18 amino acids. CDR3 bases: TGTGCCAGCAGTCTCCGGGCCGCACTACACTATAGCAATCAGCCCCAGCATTTT. Translation gives CASSLRAALHYSNQPQHF.

The CDR3 loop is CASSAGTGRSLTGELFF. The CDR3 DNA sequence: TGTGCCAGCAGCGCCGGGACAGGCCGGTCTCTCACCGGGGAGCTGTTTTTT. This sequence joins TRBV5-6 and TRBJ2-2; TRBD1 aligns across 8 bases. The junction had 12 bases not matched to a gene; V was cut back by 4 bases and J by 4 bases. CDR1 and CDR2 (germline): SGHDT, YYEEEE. This CDR3 is 17 amino acids long.

This sequence joins TRBV5-4 and TRBJ2-5; no clear D. Germline CDR1 is SGHNT and CDR2 is YYREEE (reference sequence). V lost 0 bases and J 4 bases, leaving 7 bases between the germline ends. The CDR3 spans 13 residues. The CDR3 here is CASSLVSGETQYF. The CDR3 DNA is TGTGCCAGCAGCTTGGTGAGTGGAGAGACCCAGTACTTC.

This clone has more than one count but fewer than ten. The CDR3 DNA is TGTGCCAGCGGTTACTACAATGAGCAGTTCTTC. This translates into CASGYYNEQFF. The chain has TRBV2 and TRBJ2-1; D is unclear. The CDR3 is made up of 11 amino acids. V lost 8 bases and J lost 3, with 5 bases in between. Per germline, CDR1 SNHLY and CDR2 FYNNEI. Full variable domain (missing parts from reference TRBV2 and TRBJ2-1): EPEVTQTPSHQVTQMGQEVILRCVPISNHLYFYWYRQILGQKVEFLVSFYNNEISEKSEIFDDQFSVERPDGSNFTLKIRSTKLEDSAMYFCASGYYNEQFFGPGTRLTVL.

The rearrangement joins TRBV10-3 to TRBJ1-3; D gene uncertain. CDR3 size: 13 residues. Trimming shortened V by 8 bases and J by 0 bases, and 8 bases separated the two germline ends. Germline V CDR1 and CDR2: ENHRY, SYGVKD. The CDR3 DNA reads as TGTGCCATCTCGATTAGCTCTGGAAACACCATATATTTT. As protein: CAISISSGNTIYF.

The V call is TRBV27, the J call TRBJ2-7; maybe TRBD2 (6 bases). The germline V gene has CDR1 MNHEY and CDR2 SMNVEV (reference sequence). Trimming pared 4 bases from V and 6 bases from J, leaving 22 bases between. This CDR3 has 16 amino acids. CDR3 sequence: CASSSAVTSWSSEQYF. The CDR3 region has the DNA TGTGCCAGCAGTTCCGCCGTCACTAGCTGGTCTAGCGAGCAGTACTTC.

The chain is built from TRBV4-3 and TRBJ1-1; D gene uncertain. Per the germline V gene, CDR1 is LGHNA and CDR2 is YSLEER. The CDR3 is made up of 14 amino acids. The V end was cut by 5 bases, the J end by 0 bases, with 10 bases between. This CDR3 reads CASSSYPMNTEAFF. In DNA, the CDR3 is TGCGCCAGCAGCTCATACCCAATGAACACTGAAGCTTTCTTT.

This clone was seen a single time. The rearrangement uses TRBV30 and TRBJ1-2; unclear D gene. Trimming removed 2 bases from V and 4 bases from J, with 8 bases in between. Germline CDR1 is GTSNPN and CDR2 is SVGIG (reference sequence). The CDR3 totals 12 residues. The CDR3 DNA follows: TGTGCCTGGAGTCCCTCGGGCTATGGCTACACCTTC. This sequence encodes CAWSPSGYGYTF.

The CDR3 region is CASSLGAYGYTF. The CDR3 coding sequence is TGTGCCAGCAGCTTAGGCGCCTATGGCTACACCTTC. The chain links TRBV7-2 to TRBJ1-2; no clear D gene. Trimming pared 1 base from V and 4 bases from J, leaving 4 bases between. Looked up from germline, CDR1 is SGHTA and CDR2 is FQGNSA. The CDR3 covers 12 residues.

The chain uses TRBV29-1 and TRBJ1-1; TRBD1 is a possible D gene (5 bases). V was trimmed by 4 bases and J by 10 bases, leaving 10 bases between them. Per the germline V gene, CDR1 is SQVTM and CDR2 is ANQGSEA. The CDR3 is 10 amino acids. The CDR3 DNA reads as TGCAGCGTTGGACAGCTTGTAGCTTTCTTT. This sequence encodes CSVGQLVAFF.

CDR3: CASRPGQGTEQYF. The CDR3 DNA sequence: TGTGCCAGCAGGCCGGGACAGGGGACCGAGCAGTACTTC. V is TRBV27 and J is TRBJ2-7, with 10 bases that match TRBD1. J was trimmed by 6 bases and V by 6 bases; bases with no gene match: 5. The CDR3 loop spans 13 amino acids. Germline V gene lookup returns CDR1 MNHEY and CDR2 SMNVEV (reference sequence).